These 19 T cell receptor beta chains came from one sample sequenced in a study of STAT5B mutations in CD4+ large granular lymphocyte leukemia. Clones were sequenced by immunoSEQ multiplex PCR, and TCRdb holds only the in-frame ones, with some missing. In the table there are fewer than 45,000 clones, roughly 83% of which are singletons. Material for sequencing was CD4+ T cells from blood buffy coats. These receptors were collected from a human donor in good health.

The CDR3 bases are TGTGCCAGCAGTCGGGGCCTAGCCACCTGGAACACTGAAGCTTTCTTT. Translated, it gives CASSRGLATWNTEAFF. V is TRBV2 and J is TRBJ1-1; weak D call: TRBD1 (5 bases). The CDR3 covers 16 residues. The germline V and J ends were trimmed by 5 bases and 1 base, with 17 bases remaining between them. The germline V gene encodes CDR1 SNHLY and CDR2 FYNNEI.

The V call is TRBV7-9, the J call TRBJ2-4; 12 nucleotides match TRBD2. V lost 4 bases and J lost 13; bases outside the gene matches: 8. Germline-derived CDR1 and CDR2 are SEHNR and FQNEAQ (reference sequence). The CDR3 is 14 residues long. The CDR3 is CASSSSGGAPRQYF. CDR3 bases: TGTGCCAGCAGCTCTAGCGGGGGGGCCCCCCGGCAGTACTTC.

The chain carries TRBV5-4 and TRBJ1-1; no clear D. V was cut by 4 bases and J by 0 bases, with 13 bases left in between. CDR1 is SGHNT and CDR2 is YYREEE in the germline V gene (reference sequence). This CDR3 spans 15 amino acids. The CDR3 DNA reads as TGTGCCAGCAGCGTTGGTATAAGCATGAACACTGAAGCTTTCTTT. Encoded protein: CASSVGISMNTEAFF.

This clone was detected a few times. The chain recombines TRBV2 with TRBJ2-7; TRBD1 is a possible D gene (5 bases). CDR3 length: 11 residues. Germline V gene lookup returns CDR1 SNHLY and CDR2 FYNNEI. Trimming left V 8 bases short and J 7 bases short, with 12 bases between. The DNA of the CDR3 is TGTGCCAGCGTCATGGGGCTAGAGCAGTACTTC. Its protein product is CASVMGLEQYF. The whole variable domain, filled in from reference TRBV2 and TRBJ2-7, reads EPEVTQTPSHQVTQMGQEVILRCVPISNHLYFYWYRQILGQKVEFLVSFYNNEISEKSEIFDDQFSVERPDGSNFTLKIRSTKLEDSAMYFCASVMGLEQYFGPGTRLTVT.

This clone has a single count. The chain combines TRBV6-6 with TRBJ1-1; 8 bases match TRBD1. V lost 5 bases, J lost 7 bases, and 6 bases stayed unmatched. The V gene's germline CDR1 is MNHNY and CDR2 SVGAGI (reference sequence). The CDR3 is 13 amino acids. CDR3 DNA: TGTGCCAGCAGTAATCCCGGGACAGGTGAAGCTTTCTTT. Translating it yields CASSNPGTGEAFF.

The CDR3 region has the DNA TGTGCCAGTAGCCTAGAGGGGGCGACGGATAATTCACCCCTCCACTTT. Its translation: CASSLEGATDNSPLHF. The chain carries TRBV19 and TRBJ1-6; TRBD1 matches at 7 bases. CDR1 is LNHDA and CDR2 is SQIVND in the germline V gene (reference sequence). This CDR3 contains 16 residues. V dropped 6 bases and J dropped 5; count of bases not matched to a gene: 10.

This chain connects TRBV7-2 to TRBJ2-7; 8 bases agree with TRBD2. V gave up 2 bases and J gave up 7 bases; unmatched junction bases: 10. The CDR3 is made up of 15 amino acids. Germline CDR1 reads SGHTA; CDR2 reads FQGNSA. The CDR3 DNA reads TGTGCCAGCAGCTTACGGGGGGGGGTACCTAAGGAGCAGTACTTC. It encodes CASSLRGGVPKEQYF.

This clone was detected once. The CDR3 reads CASSEIRLANYGYTF. In DNA, the CDR3 is TGTGCCAGCAGTGAAATAAGGTTAGCTAACTATGGCTACACCTTC. This rearrangement joins TRBV28 to TRBJ1-2; D is unclear. CDR1 and CDR2 (germline): MDHEN, SYDVKM. Between the trimmed V and J ends, which lost 5 bases and 0 bases, there was a span of 13 bases. The CDR3 totals 15 residues.

The chain employs TRBV30 and TRBJ2-7; TRBD1 matches 8 bases. The J segment lost 3 bases and the V segment lost 2 bases, leaving 9 bases of the junction unmatched. This CDR3 comprises 15 residues. Germline assignment: CDR1 GTSNPN and CDR2 SVGIG (reference sequence). The CDR3 reads CAWSPRQGIDYEQYF. Written as DNA, the CDR3 is TGTGCCTGGAGTCCTCGACAGGGGATAGACTACGAGCAGTACTTC.

The CDR3 sequence is CASSTTGGGYGYTF. CDR3 in DNA: TGTGCCAGCAGTACTACAGGGGGGGGCTATGGCTACACCTTC. V and J are TRBV6-5 and TRBJ1-2, with TRBD1 matching 8 bases. The CDR3 extends over 14 amino acids. The germline gives CDR1 MNHEY, CDR2 SVGAGI. Unmatched junction bases numbered 6, after V lost 5 bases and J lost 4 bases.

V gene TRBV5-6 combines with J gene TRBJ2-3; TRBD2 is a possible D gene (7 bases). The CDR3 covers 16 residues. With 1 base removed from V and 5 bases from J, the gap between germline ends came to 17 bases. Germline values: CDR1 SGHDT, CDR2 YYEEEE. The CDR3 bases are TGTGCCAGCAGCTTGTGGGGGGGGGCCGATCAAGATACGCAGTATTTT. Its translation: CASSLWGGADQDTQYF.

The rearrangement joins TRBV28 to TRBJ1-1, with D perhaps matching TRBD1 (5 bases). The V gene lost 6 bases and the J gene lost 14 bases, with 16 bases spanning the gap. This CDR3 comprises 11 residues. Germline V gene lookup returns CDR1 MDHEN and CDR2 SYDVKM. The CDR3 loop reads CASSGRGQWFF. CDR3 nucleotides: TGTGCCAGCAGCGGTCGAGGACAATGGTTCTTT.

J is TRBJ1-5 and V is TRBV19; the match to TRBD1 covers 7 bases. Germline V gives CDR1 LNHDA, CDR2 SQIVND (reference sequence). The junction had 18 bases not matched to a gene; V was cut back by 4 bases and J by 0 bases. This CDR3 is built from 20 residues. This CDR3 is CASSSRDSWALTHSNQPQHF. The CDR3 coding sequence is TGTGCCAGTAGTAGCCGGGACAGCTGGGCCCTTACGCATAGCAATCAGCCCCAGCATTTT.

This sequence joins TRBV6-1 and TRBJ2-5, with D unclear. V dropped 2 bases and J dropped 2 bases, with 15 bases sitting between them. CDR3 size: 16 residues. Germline lookup yields CDR1 MNHNS and CDR2 SASEGT. This CDR3 reads CASSEMPAGGQETQYF. CDR3 DNA sequence: TGTGCCAGCAGTGAAATGCCAGCTGGCGGACAAGAGACCCAGTACTTC.

The V call is TRBV9, the J call TRBJ2-2, with D tentatively TRBD2 (6 bases). There are 17 residues in the CDR3. Germline V CDR1 and CDR2: SGDLS, YYNGEE. Between the trimmed V and J ends, which lost 3 bases and 3 bases, there was a span of 18 bases. DNA for the CDR3: TGTGCCAGCAGCGCCCACGGGGGAAGAGAGTACACCGGGGAGCTGTTTTTT. This gives the protein CASSAHGGREYTGELFF.

The CDR3 loop is CASSQEQTSSRPNYGYTF. The CDR3, as DNA: TGTGCCAGCAGCCAAGAGCAAACATCTTCCCGGCCAAACTATGGCTACACCTTC. The genes are TRBV4-2 and TRBJ1-2; D not certain. Trimming removed 0 bases from V and 2 bases from J, with 19 bases in between. The CDR3 totals 18 residues. CDR1 and CDR2 (germline): LGHNA, YNFKEQ.

The chain is built from TRBV19 and TRBJ1-1; tentatively, D is TRBD1 (6 bases). CDR1 is LNHDA and CDR2 is SQIVND in the germline V gene (reference sequence). The CDR3 spans 14 residues. With 0 bases removed from V and 9 bases from J, the gap between germline ends came to 14 bases. The DNA of the CDR3 is TGTGCCAGTAGTATAGAGGGGGCACAGGGTAAAGCTTTCTTT. It specifies CASSIEGAQGKAFF.

The chain links TRBV19 to TRBJ1-1; possibly TRBD1 for D (5 bases). The V and J ends lost 5 bases and 5 bases respectively, with 15 bases between them. CDR1 and CDR2 from the germline V gene are LNHDA and SQIVND (reference sequence). The CDR3 loop spans 14 amino acids. CDR3 amino acids: CASSPPGGETEAFF. The CDR3 bases are TGTGCCAGTAGTCCCCCGGGGGGGGAAACTGAAGCTTTCTTT. Supplemented by reference TRBV19 and TRBJ1-1, the full variable domain reads DGGITQSPKYLFRKEGQNVTLSCEQNLNHDAMYWYRQDPGQGLRLIYYSQIVNDFQKGDIAEGYSVSREKKESFPLTVTSAQKNPTAFYLCASSPPGGETEAFFGQGTRLTVV.

The chain employs TRBV10-3 and TRBJ1-2; TRBD1 agrees at 8 bases. The germline V gene has CDR1 ENHRY and CDR2 SYGVKD. CDR3 size: 17 residues. V dropped 0 bases and J dropped 3; count of bases not matched to a gene: 9. DNA for the CDR3: TGTGCCATCAGTGAGTCGGGACAGGCTTCTCTCTACTATGGCTACACCTTC. Protein sequence: CAISESGQASLYYGYTF.